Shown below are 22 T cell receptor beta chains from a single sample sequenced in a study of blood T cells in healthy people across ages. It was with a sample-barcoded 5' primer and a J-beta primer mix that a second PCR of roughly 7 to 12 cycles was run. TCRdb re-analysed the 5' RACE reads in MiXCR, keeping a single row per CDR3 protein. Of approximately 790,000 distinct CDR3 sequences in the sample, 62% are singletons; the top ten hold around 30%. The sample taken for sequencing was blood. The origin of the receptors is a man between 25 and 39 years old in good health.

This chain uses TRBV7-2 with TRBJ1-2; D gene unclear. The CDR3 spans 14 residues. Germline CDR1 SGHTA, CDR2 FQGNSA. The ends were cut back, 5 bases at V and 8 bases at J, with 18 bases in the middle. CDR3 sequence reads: CASSPRRLGPGYTF. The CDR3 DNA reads TGTGCCAGCAGCCCCCGGAGATTAGGTCCGGGCTACACCTTC.

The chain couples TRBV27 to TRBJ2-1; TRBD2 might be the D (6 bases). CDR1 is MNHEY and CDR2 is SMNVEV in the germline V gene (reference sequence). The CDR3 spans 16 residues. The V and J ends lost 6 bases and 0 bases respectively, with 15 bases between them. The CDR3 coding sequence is TGTGCCAGCAGGGAGGGAGAAACGAGCTCCTACAATGAGCAGTTCTTC. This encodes CASREGETSSYNEQFF.

Written as DNA, the CDR3 is TGTGCCAGCAGCTTTTCCTTCAGGGGGCGCGGCTCACCCCTCCACTTT. Its protein product is CASSFSFRGRGSPLHF. The chain recombines TRBV7-6 with TRBJ1-6; 8 bases agree with TRBD1. The CDR3 spans 16 residues. Trimming removed 3 bases from V and 10 bases from J; junction bases left unmatched: 11. In germline, CDR1 is SGHVS, CDR2 FNYEAQ.

The CDR3 DNA reads TGCGCCAGCAGCCAAGATTCTGTGGGTAGGACCCTGAATTATGGCTACACCTTC. It yields the protein CASSQDSVGRTLNYGYTF. The genes are TRBV4-1 and TRBJ1-2; D ambiguous. V gave up 0 bases and J gave up 5 bases, with 22 bases separating them. This CDR3 has 18 residues. Per the germline V gene, CDR1 is MGHRA and CDR2 is YSYEKL.

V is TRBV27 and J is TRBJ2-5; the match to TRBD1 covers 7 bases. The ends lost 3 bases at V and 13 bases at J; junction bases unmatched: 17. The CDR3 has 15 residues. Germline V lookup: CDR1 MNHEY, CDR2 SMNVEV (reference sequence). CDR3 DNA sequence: TGTGCCAGCAGTTTCGGCCAGGGGGAGTCCTACGAGCTGTACTTC. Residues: CASSFGQGESYELYF.

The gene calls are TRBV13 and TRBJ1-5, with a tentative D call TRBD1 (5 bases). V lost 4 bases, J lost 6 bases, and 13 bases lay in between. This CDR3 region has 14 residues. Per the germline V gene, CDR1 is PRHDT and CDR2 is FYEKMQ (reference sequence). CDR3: CASSSQGDGQPQHF. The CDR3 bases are TGTGCCAGCAGCTCTCAAGGGGATGGTCAGCCCCAGCATTTT.

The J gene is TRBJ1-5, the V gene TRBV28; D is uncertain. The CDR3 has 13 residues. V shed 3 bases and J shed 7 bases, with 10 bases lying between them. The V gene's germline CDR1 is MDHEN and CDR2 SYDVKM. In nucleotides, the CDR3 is TGTGCCAGCAGTTTCAACCTATGGCAGCCCCAGCATTTT. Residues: CASSFNLWQPQHF.

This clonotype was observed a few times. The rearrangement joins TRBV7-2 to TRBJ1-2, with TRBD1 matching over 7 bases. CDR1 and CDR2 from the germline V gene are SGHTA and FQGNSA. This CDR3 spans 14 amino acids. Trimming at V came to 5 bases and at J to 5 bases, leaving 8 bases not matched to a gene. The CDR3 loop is CASSAAGTAYGYTF. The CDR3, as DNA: TGTGCCAGCAGCGCCGCCGGGACAGCTTATGGCTACACCTTC.

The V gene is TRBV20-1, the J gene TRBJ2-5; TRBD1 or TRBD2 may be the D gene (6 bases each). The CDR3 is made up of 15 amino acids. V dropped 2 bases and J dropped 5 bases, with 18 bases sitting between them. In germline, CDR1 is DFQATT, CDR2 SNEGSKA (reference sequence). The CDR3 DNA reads TGCAGTGCTAGATCAGGGGCGGGAAAAAGGGAGACCCAGTACTTC. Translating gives CSARSGAGKRETQYF.

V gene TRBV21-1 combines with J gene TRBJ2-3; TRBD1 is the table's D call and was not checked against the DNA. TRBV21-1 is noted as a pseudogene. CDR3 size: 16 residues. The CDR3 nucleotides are TGTGCCAGCAGCAAAGATCAGGGGGCATGCACAGATACGCAGTATTTT. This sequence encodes CASSKDQGACTDTQYF.

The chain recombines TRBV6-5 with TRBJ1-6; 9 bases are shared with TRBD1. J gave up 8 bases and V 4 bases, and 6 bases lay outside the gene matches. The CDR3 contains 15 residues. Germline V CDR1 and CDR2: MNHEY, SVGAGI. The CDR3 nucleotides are TGTGCCAGCAGTTTAAGGAGACAGGGGGATTCACCCCTCCACTTT. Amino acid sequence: CASSLRRQGDSPLHF.

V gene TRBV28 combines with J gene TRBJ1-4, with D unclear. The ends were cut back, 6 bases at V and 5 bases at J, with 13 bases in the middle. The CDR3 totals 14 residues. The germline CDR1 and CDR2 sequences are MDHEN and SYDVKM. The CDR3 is CASSLWGGNEKLFF. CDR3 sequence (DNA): TGTGCCAGCAGCCTTTGGGGTGGGAATGAAAAACTGTTTTTT.

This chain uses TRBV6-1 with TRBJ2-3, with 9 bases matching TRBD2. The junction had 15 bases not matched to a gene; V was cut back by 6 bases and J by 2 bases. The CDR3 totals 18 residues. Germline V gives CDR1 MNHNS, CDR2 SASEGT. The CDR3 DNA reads TGTGCCAGCAGAGCATCCCCGGGTAGCGGGGGTTACACAGATACGCAGTATTTT. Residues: CASRASPGSGGYTDTQYF.

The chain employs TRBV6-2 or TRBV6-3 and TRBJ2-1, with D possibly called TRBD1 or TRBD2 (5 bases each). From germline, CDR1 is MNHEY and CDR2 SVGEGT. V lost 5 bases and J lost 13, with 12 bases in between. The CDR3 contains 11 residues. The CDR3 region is CASSPRGPQFF. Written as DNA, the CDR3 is TGTGCCAGCAGTCCCCGGGGCCCCCAGTTCTTC.

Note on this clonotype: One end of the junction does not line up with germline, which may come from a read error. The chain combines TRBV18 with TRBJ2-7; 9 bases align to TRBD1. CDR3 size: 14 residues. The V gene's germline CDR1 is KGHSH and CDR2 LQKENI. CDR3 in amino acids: CASSPGQGTYVQYF. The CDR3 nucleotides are TGTGCCAGCTCACCGGGACAGGGAACCTACGTGCAGTACTTC.

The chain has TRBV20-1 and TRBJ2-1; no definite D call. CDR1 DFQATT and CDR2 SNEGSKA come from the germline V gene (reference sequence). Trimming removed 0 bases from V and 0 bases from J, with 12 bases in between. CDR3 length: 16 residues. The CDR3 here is CSARDRVMSSYNEQFF. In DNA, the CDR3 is TGCAGTGCTAGAGATCGGGTGATGAGCTCCTACAATGAGCAGTTCTTC.

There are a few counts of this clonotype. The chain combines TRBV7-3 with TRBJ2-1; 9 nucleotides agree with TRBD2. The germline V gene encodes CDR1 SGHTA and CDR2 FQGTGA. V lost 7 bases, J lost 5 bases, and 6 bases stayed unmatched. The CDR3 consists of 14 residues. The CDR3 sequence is CASMEASGDNEQFF. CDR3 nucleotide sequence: TGTGCCAGCATGGAGGCTAGCGGGGACAATGAGCAGTTCTTC.

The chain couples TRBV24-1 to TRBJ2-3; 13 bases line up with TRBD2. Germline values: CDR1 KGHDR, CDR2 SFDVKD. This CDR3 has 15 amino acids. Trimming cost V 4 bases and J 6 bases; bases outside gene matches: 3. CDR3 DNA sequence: TGTGCCACCAGTGACCCGACTAGCGGGGGGGATACGCAGTATTTT. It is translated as CATSDPTSGGDTQYF.

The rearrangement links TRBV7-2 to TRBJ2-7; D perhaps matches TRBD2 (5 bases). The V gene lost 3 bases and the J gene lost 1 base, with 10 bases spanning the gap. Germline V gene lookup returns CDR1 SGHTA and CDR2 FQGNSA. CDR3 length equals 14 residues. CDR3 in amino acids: CASSFTGESYEQYF. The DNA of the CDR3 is TGTGCCAGCAGCTTTACCGGGGAATCCTACGAGCAGTACTTC.

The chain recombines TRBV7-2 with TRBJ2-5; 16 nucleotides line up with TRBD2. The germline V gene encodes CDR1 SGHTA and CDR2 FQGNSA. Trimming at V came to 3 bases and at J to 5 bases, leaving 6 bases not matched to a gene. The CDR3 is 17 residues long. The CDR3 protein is CASSLLGLAGGAETQYF. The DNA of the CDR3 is TGTGCCAGCAGCTTGCTGGGACTAGCGGGGGGGGCTGAGACCCAGTACTTC.

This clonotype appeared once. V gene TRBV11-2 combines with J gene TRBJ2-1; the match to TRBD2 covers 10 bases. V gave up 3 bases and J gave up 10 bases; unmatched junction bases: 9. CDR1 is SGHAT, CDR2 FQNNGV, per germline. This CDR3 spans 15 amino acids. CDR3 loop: CASSFGTSEGREQFF. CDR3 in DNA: TGTGCCAGCAGCTTCGGGACTAGCGAAGGTCGCGAGCAGTTCTTC.

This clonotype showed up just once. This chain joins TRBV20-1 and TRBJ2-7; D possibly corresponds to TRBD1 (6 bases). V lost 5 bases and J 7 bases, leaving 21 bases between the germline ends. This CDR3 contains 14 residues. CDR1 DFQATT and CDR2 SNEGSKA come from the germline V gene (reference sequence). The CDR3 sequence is CSAPERGSWNEQYF. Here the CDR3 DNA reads TGCAGTGCTCCGGAAAGGGGGTCGTGGAATGAGCAGTACTTC.